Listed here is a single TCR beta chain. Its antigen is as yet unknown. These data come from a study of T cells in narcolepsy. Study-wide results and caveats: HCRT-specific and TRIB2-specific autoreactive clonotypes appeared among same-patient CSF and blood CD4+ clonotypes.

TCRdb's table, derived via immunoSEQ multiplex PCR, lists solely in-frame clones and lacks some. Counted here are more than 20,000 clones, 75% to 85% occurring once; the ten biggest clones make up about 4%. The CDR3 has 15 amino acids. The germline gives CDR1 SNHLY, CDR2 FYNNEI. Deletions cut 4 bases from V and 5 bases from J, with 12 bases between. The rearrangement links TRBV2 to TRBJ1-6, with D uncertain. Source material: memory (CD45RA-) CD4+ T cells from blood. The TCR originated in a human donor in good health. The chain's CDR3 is CASSGGSSNNSPLHF. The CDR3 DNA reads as TGTGCCAGCAGTGGCGGAAGCAGCAATAATTCACCCCTCCACTTT. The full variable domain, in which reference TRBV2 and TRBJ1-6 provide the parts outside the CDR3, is EPEVTQTPSHQVTQMGQEVILRCVPISNHLYFYWYRQILGQKVEFLVSFYNNEISEKSEIFDDQFSVERPDGSNFTLKIRSTKLEDSAMYFCASSGGSSNNSPLHFGNGTRLTVT.